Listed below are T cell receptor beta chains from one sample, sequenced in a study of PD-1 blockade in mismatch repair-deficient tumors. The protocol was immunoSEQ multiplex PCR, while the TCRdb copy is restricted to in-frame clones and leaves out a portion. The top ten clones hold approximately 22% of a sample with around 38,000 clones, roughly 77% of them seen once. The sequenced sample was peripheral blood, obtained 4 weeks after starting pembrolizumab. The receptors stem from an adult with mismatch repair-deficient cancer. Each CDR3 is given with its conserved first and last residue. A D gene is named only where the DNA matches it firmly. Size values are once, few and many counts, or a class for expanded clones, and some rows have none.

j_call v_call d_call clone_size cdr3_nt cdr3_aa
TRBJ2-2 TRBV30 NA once TGTGCCTGGACTATAAAGGGAGCCGGGGAGCTGTTTTTT CAWTIKGAGELFF
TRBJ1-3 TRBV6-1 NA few TGTGCCAGCAGGGGGACCCCTGGAAACACCATATATTTT CASRGTPGNTIYF
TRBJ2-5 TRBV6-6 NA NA TGTGCCAGCAGTTCCGACATACAAGAGACCCAGTACTTC CASSSDIQETQYF
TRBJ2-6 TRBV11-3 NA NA TGTGCCAGCAGCGTCCTAATGGCTGGGGCCAACGTCCTGACTTTC CASSVLMAGANVLTF
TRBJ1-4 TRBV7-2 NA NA TGTGCCAGCAGCTTAGCCGGATCCCGTGAAAAACTGTTTTTT CASSLAGSREKLFF
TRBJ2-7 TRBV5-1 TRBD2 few TGCGCCAGCAGTTTGGGACTAAGTTTTGAAGAGCAGTACTTC CASSLGLSFEEQYF
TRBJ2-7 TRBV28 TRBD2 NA TGTGCCAGCAGTATACCCCACGGGACTAACCCCTACGAGCAGTACTTC CASSIPHGTNPYEQYF
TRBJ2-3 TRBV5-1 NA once TGCGCCAGCAGCACGGACCGGGGCACAGATACGCAGTATTTT CASSTDRGTDTQYF
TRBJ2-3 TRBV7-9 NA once TGTGCCAGCAGCCCTCGGGGCCCAGATACGCAGTATTTT CASSPRGPDTQYF
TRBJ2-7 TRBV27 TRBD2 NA TGTGCCAGCCGGGGGGTCTCCTACGAGCAGTACTTC CASRGVSYEQYF
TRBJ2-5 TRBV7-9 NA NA TGTGCCAGCAGCTTGGGTGGGGGCCAAGAGACCCAGTACTTC CASSLGGGQETQYF
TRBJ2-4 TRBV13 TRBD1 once TGTGCCAGCAGCCCCGGACAGGGGGCGGCCAAAAACATTCAGTACTTC CASSPGQGAAKNIQYF
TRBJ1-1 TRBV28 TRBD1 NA TGTGCCACTAACGATTACGGTGAGACAGGGTGGGGCGAGACTGAAGCTTTCTTT CATNDYGETGWGETEAFF
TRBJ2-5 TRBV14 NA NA TGTGCCAGCAGCTTTAGGCAGGAGACCCAGTACTTC CASSFRQETQYF